These T cell receptor beta chains were read from a single sample in a study of cytomegalovirus exposure and HLA in healthy donors. The table came from immunoSEQ multiplex PCR; TCRdb's copy has only in-frame clones and leaves some out. The repertoire includes 160,000 or so clones, roughly 80% of them detected once, and 8.5% sits in the top ten. The material sequenced was PBMCs. The origin of the receptors is a male donor in good health and CMV-seropositive. Each CDR3 is given with its conserved first and last residue. Fields, in order: clone size, D gene, V gene, J gene, CDR3 protein, CDR3 DNA. A D gene is named only where the DNA matches it firmly. Clone size is shown for a subset of rows, as once, few, many or a class of expanded clone.

-	-	TRBV27	TRBJ2-7	CASSSGRGYEQYF	TGTGCCAGCAGTTCAGGCAGGGGCTACGAGCAGTACTTC
-	-	TRBV4-1	TRBJ1-2	CASSSTQGHKQFSYGYTF	TGCGCCAGCAGCTCCACGCAGGGCCACAAACAGTTTAGCTATGGCTACACCTTC
-	-	TRBV19	TRBJ2-3	CASSMQGTDTQYF	TGTGCCAGTAGTATGCAGGGCACAGATACGCAGTATTTT
once	-	TRBV7-2	TRBJ1-1	CASSLGLTGNTEAFF	TGTGCCAGCAGCTTAGGTTTAACAGGGAACACTGAAGCTTTCTTT
-	TRBD1	TRBV5-1	TRBJ2-1	CASSLSDRDYNEQFF	TGCGCCAGCAGCTTGTCGGACAGGGACTACAATGAGCAGTTCTTC
-	-	TRBV28	TRBJ2-5	CASSLRGIQETQYF	TGTGCCAGCAGTTTACGGGGGATCCAAGAGACCCAGTACTTC
once	-	TRBV5-1	TRBJ1-4	CASSLVIQATNEKLFF	TGCGCCAGCAGCTTGGTAATACAGGCAACTAATGAAAAACTGTTTTTT
once	TRBD1	TRBV4-3	TRBJ2-7	CASSQDGGQGAKSYEQYF	TGCGCCAGCAGCCAAGATGGGGGACAGGGGGCCAAGTCCTACGAGCAGTACTTC
-	TRBD1	TRBV11-2	TRBJ2-7	CASSPGTGLEQYF	TGTGCCAGCAGCCCCGGGACAGGGCTCGAGCAGTACTTC
-	-	TRBV9	TRBJ1-4	CASSRGSSTEEKLFF	TGTGCCAGCAGCCGAGGGTCCAGTACCGAGGAAAAACTGTTTTTT
-	-	TRBV6-5	TRBJ2-7	CASSPTHYEQYF	TGTGCCAGCAGCCCGACTCACTACGAGCAGTACTTC
-	-	TRBV29-1	TRBJ2-2	CSVESTGELFF	TGCAGCGTGGAGAGCACCGGGGAGCTGTTTTTT
once	TRBD1	TRBV10-3	TRBJ1-1	CAISDSGQGKTEAFF	TGTGCCATCAGTGACTCGGGACAGGGGAAGACTGAAGCTTTCTTT
-	-	TRBV27	TRBJ1-4	CASSPFSATNEKLFF	TGTGCCAGCAGTCCTTTCAGCGCAACTAATGAAAAACTGTTTTTT
-	-	TRBV7-2	TRBJ2-7	CASSYPQSRSYEQYF	TGTGCCAGCAGCTACCCCCAGTCCCGCTCCTACGAGCAGTACTTC
-	-	TRBV5-5	TRBJ2-7	CASSLAPGLNIYEQYF	TGTGCCAGCAGCTTGGCCCCGGGACTGAACATCTACGAGCAGTACTTC
-	TRBD1	TRBV6-5	TRBJ1-5	CASSPSYRGRQPQHF	TGTGCCAGCAGCCCAAGTTACAGGGGCAGGCAGCCCCAGCATTTT
-	-	TRBV15	TRBJ1-2	CATSREDTYYGYTF	TGTGCCACCAGCAGAGAAGACACCTACTATGGCTACACCTTC
-	TRBD2	TRBV9	TRBJ2-1	CASSVGRGGREQFF	TGTGCCAGCAGCGTTGGGCGGGGGGGTAGGGAGCAGTTCTTC
-	-	TRBV7-2	TRBJ2-2	CASSLLGAGELFF	TGTGCCAGCAGCTTACTAGGGGCTGGGGAGCTGTTTTTT
-	-	TRBV28	TRBJ1-1	CASSFTANTEAFF	TGTGCCAGCAGCTTTACAGCGAACACTGAAGCTTTCTTT
-	-	TRBV4-1	TRBJ2-7	CASSTWIYYEQYF	TGCGCCAGTTCGACTTGGATCTACTACGAGCAGTACTTC
-	-	TRBV5-8	TRBJ1-5	CASSTGLAQHF	TGTGCCAGCAGTACGGGACTGGCACAGCATTTT
-	-	TRBV6-1	TRBJ1-1	CASRKTGNTEAFF	TGTGCCAGCAGAAAGACAGGTAACACTGAAGCTTTCTTT
-	TRBD1	TRBV5-6	TRBJ1-5	CASSLSRTGWVQPQHF	TGTGCCAGCAGCTTGTCCCGGACAGGCTGGGTGCAGCCCCAGCATTTT
few	TRBD1	TRBV9	TRBJ1-6	CASSRPGQGDSPLHF	TGTGCCAGCAGCCGACCGGGACAGGGAGATTCACCCCTCCACTTT
-	-	TRBV11-2	TRBJ2-5	CASSAHEGETQYF	TGTGCCAGCAGTGCCCATGAGGGAGAGACCCAGTACTTC
-	TRBD1	TRBV14	TRBJ1-4	CASSLGQTNEKLFF	TGTGCCAGCAGCCTGGGACAGACTAATGAAAAACTGTTTTTT
-	-	TRBV18	TRBJ1-2	CASSPPEGFNYGYTF	TGTGCCAGCTCACCACCTGAGGGATTTAACTATGGCTACACCTTC
-	TRBD2	TRBV27	TRBJ2-2	CASSENRGLAGVTGELFF	TGTGCCAGCAGCGAAAATAGAGGACTAGCGGGAGTAACCGGGGAGCTGTTTTTT
-	-	TRBV28	TRBJ2-5	CASCIRRYQETQYF	TGTGCCAGCTGTATTAGGAGGTACCAAGAGACCCAGTACTTC
-	TRBD1	TRBV15	TRBJ2-5	CATSRDRGTGVETQYF	TGTGCCACCAGCAGAGATCGGGGGACAGGGGTTGAGACCCAGTACTTC
-	TRBD1	TRBV5-1	TRBJ1-2	CASSLGGQGMYGYTF	TGCGCCAGCAGCTTGGGCGGACAGGGGATGTATGGCTACACCTTC
-	-	TRBV7-9	TRBJ1-6	CASSTGGPNSPLHF	TGTGCCAGCAGCACCGGGGGACCGAATTCACCCCTCCACTTT
-	TRBD2	TRBV30	TRBJ2-2	CAWRKWAGGPHGELFF	TGTGCCTGGAGGAAGTGGGCGGGAGGCCCCCACGGGGAGCTGTTTTTT
-	TRBD2	TRBV6-5	TRBJ2-3	CASSSGRAGDTQYF	TGTGCCAGCAGTAGCGGGAGGGCCGGAGATACGCAGTATTTT
-	TRBD1	TRBV5-6	TRBJ1-1	CASSLADRVHTEAFF	TGTGCCAGCAGCTTGGCGGACAGGGTTCATACTGAAGCTTTCTTT